This T cell receptor beta chain derives from a study of cytomegalovirus exposure and HLA in healthy donors. About the research overall: A later analysis reported the 90 to 150 validation repertoires used the same platform as the approximately 660 first-cohort repertoires.

These donors were members of the roughly 120-subject validation cohort, a group separate from the approximately 670-subject first cohort. Study-level results: Per published reports, the classifier diagnosed cytomegalovirus status with high specificity and sensitivity. Most TCR sequences proved rare, with some public TCRs found in many donors.

The CDR3 has 14 amino acids. Germline V gene lookup returns CDR1 MNHNS and CDR2 SASEGT. V lost 4 bases to trimming and J lost 7 bases; unmatched junction nucleotides: 7. Clones were sequenced by immunoSEQ multiplex PCR, and TCRdb holds only the in-frame ones, with some missing. Among over 150,000 clones listed, roughly four fifths were seen once. As to this clone: What it binds is not known.

Sequencing was done on a sample of PBMCs. This receptor was taken from a woman in her late teens or twenties in good health and CMV-seropositive. This sequence joins TRBV6-1 and TRBJ1-2; 9 nucleotides agree with TRBD1. In DNA, the CDR3 is TGTGCCAGCAGTGCTTCACAGGGGGCGGGTGGCTACACCTTC. Translation: CASSASQGAGGYTF.